These T cell receptor beta chains were read from a single sample in a study of response to subunit inactivated influenza vaccine. TCRdb re-called the RT-PCR reads through MiXCR, storing one row per CDR3 protein. The sample records 290,000 or so distinct CDR3 sequences, 22% being singletons. The specimen comprised PBMCs from blood, sampled about 20 months after vaccination. The receptors come from a man between 50 and 69 years old who received an inactivated influenza vaccine. Both conserved end residues are part of each CDR3. The D gene is left open where the match is weak. The size field is filled for only some rows; it gives once, few, many or a size class.

TRBV11-2	TRBJ2-1	.	13	few	TGTGCCAGCAGCTCCATAGAGTACCATGAGCAGTTCTTC	CASSSIEYHEQFF
TRBV4-2	TRBJ1-1	.	15	many	TGTGCCAGCAGCCAAGATTTTGAGGGGAACACTGAAGCTTTCTTT	CASSQDFEGNTEAFF
TRBV7-2	TRBJ2-5	TRBD2	16	few	TGTGCCAGCAGCTTAGTCCCTAGCGGGATGGTAGAGACCCAGTACTTC	CASSLVPSGMVETQYF
TRBV6-1	TRBJ1-5	.	13	many	TGTGCCAGCATATGGGGCCCCAGGGAGCCCCAGCATTTT	CASIWGPREPQHF
TRBV6-2/TRBV6-3	TRBJ1-5	.	13	.	TGTGCCAGCAGTGACCCGGGACGGCAGCCCCAGCATTTT	CASSDPGRQPQHF
TRBV4-3	TRBJ1-1	.	16	few	TGCGCCAGCAGCCCGCACTATTCCGAGGGGGGGACTGAAGCTTTCTTT	CASSPHYSEGGTEAFF
TRBV4-1	TRBJ1-2	.	14	.	TGCGCCAGCAGCCAAGATCTACAGACGTATGGCTACACCTTC	CASSQDLQTYGYTF
TRBV4-3	TRBJ2-5	.	18	.	TGCGCCAGCAGCCAAGATCGGTCTAGGAGGGTCCCGTCAGAGACCCAGTACTTC	CASSQDRSRRVPSETQYF
TRBV20-1	TRBJ1-5	.	13	few	TGCAGTGCTAGGGAAGCCCTTAATCAGCCCCAGCATTTT	CSAREALNQPQHF
TRBV27	TRBJ1-1	TRBD1	16	.	TGTGCCAGCAGTTTAAGGGGGGGACAGTCGAACACTGAAGCTTTCTTT	CASSLRGGQSNTEAFF
TRBV29-1	TRBJ1-2	TRBD1	14	few	TGCAGCGTCCAAGTTGGGGACAGGGACTATGGCTACACCTTC	CSVQVGDRDYGYTF
TRBV28	TRBJ1-1	TRBD1	14	.	TGTGCCAGCAGTGGGGGGACAGCCAGAAACGAAGCTTTCTTT	CASSGGTARNEAFF
TRBV15	TRBJ1-5	.	16	.	TGTGCCACCAGCAGATCCAGGGGTAATACTAATCAGCCCCAGCATTTT	CATSRSRGNTNQPQHF
TRBV7-2	TRBJ2-2	.	14	once	TGTGCCAGCAGCCCACTGGCGAACACCGGGGAGCTGTTTTTT	CASSPLANTGELFF